This paragraph reports one T cell receptor beta chain. This specimen comes from a study of blood T cell repertoires in COVID-19. CDR1 is SGHNT and CDR2 is YENEEA in the germline V gene. The CDR3 spans 15 residues. Trimming took off 5 bases at V and 9 bases at J, with 20 bases between the two ends. Libraries were prepared by immunoSEQ multiplex PCR; TCRdb keeps only in-frame clonotypes and omits some of them. The top ten clones hold about 18% of a sample with approximately 130,000 clones, around 86% of them seen once. The rearrangement links TRBV11-3 to TRBJ2-1; a weak D match, TRBD2 (5 bases). The sample consisted of peripheral blood. This TCR derives from a woman between 45 and 60 years old who had recovered from COVID-19. Here the CDR3 reads CASSPRGFGRGEQFF. The DNA of the CDR3 is TGTGCCAGCAGCCCCCGGGGTTTCGGCCGGGGTGAGCAGTTCTTC.